This T cell receptor beta chain was captured in a study of blood T cell repertoires in COVID-19. Study information: The analysed material was cDNA or gDNA that came from T cells, B-cell-depleted T cells, or PBMCs.

Two negative PCRs, clearance, or symptom resolution were required of recovered Cohort 3 donors. Measured with immunoSEQ multiplex PCR; TCRdb has only the in-frame clones, and not every one. There are about 400,000 clones in the sample; about nine tenths occur only once, and 1.5% to 2% lies in the top ten. The receptor's source is a woman aged 25 to 39 who had recovered from COVID-19. The sample was PBMCs or T cells enriched from blood (not recorded which).

In nucleotides, the CDR3 is TGTGCCAGCAGCTTAGATTGGTCGACAGGTACCAACAATGAGCAGTTCTTC. Encoded protein: CASSLDWSTGTNNEQFF. The V and J genes are TRBV7-9 and TRBJ2-1; the D gene is possibly TRBD1 (6 bases). V gave up 1 base and J gave up 5 bases, with 18 bases separating them. The CDR3 is 17 amino acids. Germline V gene sequence: CDR1 SEHNR, CDR2 FQNEAQ (reference sequence).